These T cell receptor beta chains were read from a single sample in a study of a mutant IDH1 vaccine in newly diagnosed glioma. Assay used: immunoSEQ multiplex PCR; TCRdb lists only in-frame clones, some missing. The sample consists of approximately 88,000 clones, about 82% of them appearing once. Material: PBMCs, obtained from a glioma patient treated with radiotherapy, temozolomide or both. These receptors all come from a man in his forties with glioma. Each CDR3 is given with its conserved first and last residue. D genes are given only for firm matches. Size is stated for part of the rows, as once, few or many counts, or as a class when the clone is expanded.

CDR3nt	CDR3aa	v_gene	j_gene	abundance	d_gene
TGTGCCAGCAGCCATAATGCGGGGGCAACCTACGAGCAGTACTTC	CASSHNAGATYEQYF	TRBV4-2	TRBJ2-7	NA	NA
TGTGCCAGCAGTTTCCGGGACTCCACAGATACGCAGTATTTT	CASSFRDSTDTQYF	TRBV6-6	TRBJ2-3	NA	NA
TGTGCCAGCAGCCTCGGGACGCCGACCTACGAGCAGTACTTC	CASSLGTPTYEQYF	TRBV5-4	TRBJ2-7	NA	NA
TGTGCCAGCCAGACTAAAGGTACAGGGACAGGGCAGTACTTC	CASQTKGTGTGQYF	TRBV21-1	TRBJ2-7	NA	NA
TGTGCCAGCAGCGCCGGACAGACCGCTAATGAAAAACTGTTTTTT	CASSAGQTANEKLFF	TRBV5-4	TRBJ1-4	once	NA
TGTGCCAGCAGACCAAACCGGGGGGGTCGGCGGGCGGAGGACAATGAGCAGTTCTTC	CASRPNRGGRRAEDNEQFF	TRBV7-8	TRBJ2-1	NA	TRBD2
TGTGCCAGCCGACAGGGGAGTGCTAATGAAAAACTGTTTTTT	CASRQGSANEKLFF	TRBV28	TRBJ1-4	NA	TRBD1
TGTGCCAGCAGTTTAGGTCCCGGAAGGGCTTTCTTT	CASSLGPGRAFF	TRBV28	TRBJ1-1	once	NA
TGCGCCAGCAGTCCGGACAGGGTTACAGATACGCAGTATTTT	CASSPDRVTDTQYF	TRBV4-3	TRBJ2-3	once	TRBD1
TGCGCCAGCAGTAGAGGGCAGGGGGCTGGGGAGCAGTACTTC	CASSRGQGAGEQYF	TRBV5-1	TRBJ2-7	NA	TRBD1
TGCGCCAGCAGCCTATTATACACCGGGGAGCTGTTTTTT	CASSLLYTGELFF	TRBV23-1	TRBJ2-2	few	NA
TGCGCCAGCACCCTGGGGGAGAACTATGGCTACACCTTC	CASTLGENYGYTF	TRBV10-2	TRBJ1-2	NA	NA
TGTGCCAGTAGTATGGGCCGGGGGTCTGGGTCCTACAATGAGCAGTTCTTC	CASSMGRGSGSYNEQFF	TRBV19	TRBJ2-1	NA	NA
TGTGCCAGCAGCCCGACTAGCGGGAGCCGGGAGACCCAGTACTTC	CASSPTSGSRETQYF	TRBV5-6	TRBJ2-5	NA	TRBD2
TGTGCCAGCACCCCGCCGACGGGGGTAAATGAGCAGTTCTTC	CASTPPTGVNEQFF	TRBV7-2	TRBJ2-1	NA	NA
TGTGCCTGGGAGAGGGGCAGGGGAGGACATGGCTACACCTTC	CAWERGRGGHGYTF	TRBV30	TRBJ1-2	NA	NA
TGTGCCAGCAGCTTAGGGCCGGTAAGGGAAAATAGCAATCAGCCCCAGCATTTT	CASSLGPVRENSNQPQHF	TRBV7-4	TRBJ1-5	few	NA
TGTGCCTGGAGTACTACTAGCGGCTACGAGCAGTACTTC	CAWSTTSGYEQYF	TRBV30	TRBJ2-7	NA	TRBD2